This T cell receptor beta chain was sequenced for a study of OX40 agonist ivuxolimab in advanced cancers. In terms of the full investigation: Ivuxolimab was a fully human IgG2 agonistic monoclonal antibody targeting the costimulatory receptor OX40 (CD134). Intravenous ivuxolimab was administered to patients every 2 weeks at six dose levels: 0.01, 0.1, 0.3, 1.5, 3 and 10 mg/kg. Among the approximately 54 dose-escalation patients, 19 had hepatocellular carcinoma, approximately 15 melanoma, 9 renal cell carcinoma and 9 head and neck cancer. In the dose-escalation cohort, 82.7% of patients were male, and the mean age was approximately 60 years, with a range of about 23 to 85. Patients were allowed to have had prior anti-PD-1, anti-PD-L1 or anti-CTLA-4 therapy, and 40% of the dose-escalation patients had previously received checkpoint inhibitors. Partial responses occurred in three dose-escalation patients, of whom one had hepatocellular carcinoma and two had cutaneous melanoma. Peripheral TCRbeta sequencing was intended to test whether TCR sequence diversity was altered and clonal T-cell expansion was caused by ivuxolimab. The paper describes the monotherapy dose-escalation part (N of about 54 patients) of the phase I trial of ivuxolimab.

General conclusions and limits of the study: At doses of 0.1 to 3.0 mg/kg, clonal expansion of both CD4+ and CD8+ T cells in blood was seen between baseline and week 6. Partial responders in the 0.1-3.0 mg/kg groups had among the lowest normalized peripheral clonal expansion, especially among CD8+ T cells. The antigen specificity of the peripheral T cells that underwent clonal expansion was not determined. On average, CD8+ T cells showed more expanded clones than CD4+ T cells after ivuxolimab. Low levels of normalized T-cell clonal expansion were also seen in some patients who did not respond.

This clone was seen only once. Its antigen is still unknown. No per-base quality is available; no much larger clone lies one base away. To sequence the TCRbeta CDR3 region, genomic DNA was isolated from the sorted cells. The immunoSEQ Assay was used to sequence the TCRbeta CDR3 regions. TCRdb mirrors the immuneACCESS table, restricted to in-frame sequences. Some clones are absent from its copies; in checked studies, under half trace to an unresolved V gene, and the reason for the others is unknown. This sample gives 55,000 to 80,000 clones in total; roughly 80% of them show up just once. Less than 2.5% of the sample is held by the ten biggest clonotypes. The junction shows trimming of 4 bases on V and 2 bases on J, plus 8 bases between the germline ends. Reading from cysteine to phenylalanine, the CDR3 counts 13 amino acids. The only DNA kept is the CDR3, 39 bases in frame from the first base. The trial excluded patients who had a history of autoimmune disease or who were on systemic immunosuppression. Peripheral blood for TCR sequencing was collected from all dose cohorts at baseline, on cycle 4 day 1, and on cycle 7 day 1. The samples were drawn from a first-in-human, open-label, multicenter phase I dose-escalation trial of ivuxolimab. The trial enrolled adults with locally advanced or metastatic head and neck squamous cell, hepatocellular, melanoma or renal cell carcinoma. Before TCR sequencing, CD4+ T cells and CD8+ T cells were sorted from peripheral blood as separate populations.

The chain uses TRBV23-1 and TRBJ1-2; there is no confident call for the D gene. TRBV23-1 counts as an open reading frame of uncertain function. Sequences were derived from CD4+ or CD8+ T cells sorted from blood, sampled in a trial of the OX40 agonist ivuxolimab. The clonotype was recovered from an adult with an advanced solid tumor such as melanoma, head and neck, liver or kidney cancer. The CDR3 corresponds to CASSPRENYGYTF. The sequenced DNA is TGCGCCAGCAGTCCAAGGGAAAACTATGGCTACACCTTC.